Each of the 26 T cell receptor beta chains below was sequenced from the same sample in a study of vaccination effects on CD4 cells after COVID-19. Viral peptide pool expansion of antigen-specific CD4+ T cells preceded sequencing in the ViraFEST assay. Isolating CD4+ T cells followed ten to eleven days of culture. According to PCR results, the person was infected with SARS-CoV-2 between March and December 2020. No cognate antigen is known for these TCRs. TCRdb's copy holds only in-frame clones and misses some; the assay was immunoSEQ multiplex PCR. The sample has nearly 45,000 clones; around 66% are singletons. Sequencing was performed on CD4+ T cells from PBMCs cultured with a peptide pool, taken before COVID-19 vaccination. Receptor source: a human donor who had a prior SARS-CoV-2 infection.

The V call is TRBV2, the J call TRBJ1-5; 10 nucleotides agree with TRBD1. V shed 5 bases and J 5 bases; nucleotides not matched to a gene: 9. This CDR3 comprises 16 residues. Germline CDR1 and CDR2: SNHLY and FYNNEI. CDR3: CASSLLGQGLDQPQHF. The CDR3, as DNA: TGTGCCAGCAGTTTATTGGGACAGGGGTTAGATCAGCCCCAGCATTTT.

This chain connects TRBV2 to TRBJ2-5; 8 bases are a match to TRBD2. With 6 bases clipped from V and 4 bases from J, the junction kept 10 bases outside the gene matches. CDR1 is SNHLY and CDR2 is FYNNEI in the germline V gene. This CDR3 has 15 amino acids. The DNA of the CDR3 is TGTGCCAGCAGACGTTTGGCGGGAGGAGGAGAGACCCAGTACTTC. It yields the protein CASRRLAGGGETQYF.

The chain uses TRBV4-2 and TRBJ1-3, with a tentative D call TRBD1 (6 bases). The CDR3 length is 16 residues. The germline V and J ends were trimmed by 3 bases and 1 base, with 13 bases remaining between them. The germline CDR1 and CDR2 sequences are LGHNA and YNFKEQ. The CDR3 region has the DNA TGTGCCAGCAGCCACCAGGGGATACGGTCTGGAAACACCATATATTTT. Residues: CASSHQGIRSGNTIYF.

The gene calls are TRBV3-1 (or the pseudogene TRBV3-2) and TRBJ2-3, with 8 bases that match TRBD2. Germline V gene lookup returns CDR1 LGHDT and CDR2 YNNKEL (reference sequence). The CDR3 length is 17 residues. J was trimmed by 3 bases and V by 1 base; bases with no gene match: 9. The CDR3 loop reads CASSQGSLAGRTDTQYF. The DNA for the CDR3 is TGTGCCAGCAGCCAAGGGAGTCTAGCGGGTAGGACAGATACGCAGTATTTT.

The V gene is TRBV12-3 or TRBV12-4, the J gene TRBJ1-2, with D possibly TRBD1 on 6 matching bases. The CDR3 has 13 residues. V was cut by 3 bases and J by 6 bases, with 11 bases left in between. CDR3 sequence (DNA): TGTGCCAGCAGTTTTTTTCAGGGGAATGGCTACACCTTC. This encodes CASSFFQGNGYTF.

The V call is TRBV6-1, the J call TRBJ2-2; the D gene is possibly TRBD2 (5 bases). The V and J ends lost 2 bases and 6 bases respectively, with 22 bases between them. The germline V gene has CDR1 MNHNS and CDR2 SASEGT. The CDR3 runs to 18 residues. The CDR3 nucleotides read TGTGCCAGCAGTGAACGAGTGCCTACTAGGAGGTTGGCCGGGGAGCTGTTTTTT. As protein: CASSERVPTRRLAGELFF.

The V call is TRBV2, the J call TRBJ1-2, with D unresolved. Looked up from germline, CDR1 is SNHLY and CDR2 is FYNNEI. CDR3 length: 14 amino acids. V lost 7 bases to trimming and J lost 0 bases, with 12 bases between them. The CDR3 nucleotides are TGTGCCAGCACCCTCCAGTCGGCTAACTATGGCTACACCTTC. It translates to CASTLQSANYGYTF.

V and J are TRBV19 and TRBJ1-1; D remains unclear. Germline-derived CDR1 and CDR2 are LNHDA and SQIVND (reference sequence). The CDR3 is made up of 14 amino acids. Deletions cut 7 bases from V and 0 bases from J, with 12 bases between. CDR3 sequence (DNA): TGTGCCAGTAAGGCAGAACGGATGAACACTGAAGCTTTCTTT. The encoded protein is CASKAERMNTEAFF.

The chain combines TRBV20-1 with TRBJ2-5; D is unresolved. The CDR3 extends over 15 amino acids. From germline, CDR1 is DFQATT and CDR2 SNEGSKA (reference sequence). Trimming removed 3 bases from V and 2 bases from J, with 16 bases in between. The CDR3: CSASNSEKVQETQYF. The CDR3 bases are TGCAGTGCTAGTAACAGCGAGAAAGTACAAGAGACCCAGTACTTC.

This chain joins TRBV30 and TRBJ1-2; D unresolved. Germline V gene lookup returns CDR1 GTSNPN and CDR2 SVGIG (reference sequence). The CDR3 runs to 13 residues. V was pared by 0 bases and J by 8 bases, with 13 bases between. The CDR3 is CAWSVQGPLGYTF. As DNA, the CDR3 is TGTGCCTGGAGTGTACAAGGACCTCTGGGCTACACCTTC. Using reference TRBV30 and TRBJ1-2 for the parts outside the CDR3, the full variable domain is SQTIHQWPATLVQPVGSPLSLECTVEGTSNPNLYWYRQAAGRGLQLLFYSVGIGQISSEVPQNLSASRPQDRQFILSSKKLLLSDSGFYLCAWSVQGPLGYTFGSGTRLTVV.

The rearrangement uses TRBV4-1 and TRBJ1-1; D may be TRBD1 (5 bases). This CDR3 is built from 14 residues. V was trimmed by 3 bases and J by 8 bases, leaving 16 bases between them. CDR1 and CDR2 from the germline V gene are MGHRA and YSYEKL. The CDR3 bases are TGCGCCAGCAGCCAGAGACCAGGGAGTCTAGAAGCTTTCTTT. Translated, it gives CASSQRPGSLEAFF.

The chain links TRBV6-5 to TRBJ2-3; a possible D gene is TRBD1 (5 bases). CDR1 is MNHEY and CDR2 is SVGAGI in the germline V gene. CDR3 length: 12 residues. The V end was cut by 6 bases, the J end by 2 bases, with 6 bases between. CDR3 amino acids: CASRGPTDTQYF. The CDR3 nucleotides read TGTGCCAGCAGGGGGCCCACAGATACGCAGTATTTT.

The chain recombines TRBV9 with TRBJ2-7; 10 nucleotides align to TRBD2. Germline V gene data show CDR1 as SGDLS and CDR2 as YYNGEE. CDR3 length: 16 amino acids. With 3 bases clipped from V and 0 bases from J, the junction kept 6 bases outside the gene matches. In DNA, the CDR3 is TGTGCCAGCAGCGCTGGGGGGACTAGCGTCTCCTACGAGCAGTACTTC. Its translation is CASSAGGTSVSYEQYF.

This clone was counted once. The chain uses TRBV11-2 and TRBJ1-1; no reliable D call. The germline V gene encodes CDR1 SGHAT and CDR2 FQNNGV. CDR3 size: 14 residues. Trimming left V 1 base short and J 0 bases short, with 6 bases between. CDR3 sequence reads: CASSLAGMNTEAFF. The DNA of the CDR3 is TGTGCCAGCAGCTTAGCCGGGATGAACACTGAAGCTTTCTTT.

The chain recombines TRBV2 with TRBJ2-7; a possible D gene is TRBD1 (6 bases). Germline loops: CDR1 SNHLY, CDR2 FYNNEI. The length of the CDR3 is 15 residues. The V end was cut by 5 bases, the J end by 6 bases, with 20 bases between. Here the CDR3 reads CASSLQGNGGFEQYF. CDR3 sequence (DNA): TGTGCCAGCAGTCTACAGGGAAACGGCGGGTTCGAGCAGTACTTC. The full variable domain, rest sourced from reference TRBV2 and TRBJ2-7, is EPEVTQTPSHQVTQMGQEVILRCVPISNHLYFYWYRQILGQKVEFLVSFYNNEISEKSEIFDDQFSVERPDGSNFTLKIRSTKLEDSAMYFCASSLQGNGGFEQYFGPGTRLTVT.

In its sample, this clone was seen a few times. This sequence joins TRBV5-1 and TRBJ1-2, with 7 bases fitting TRBD1. Germline CDR1 and CDR2: SGHRS and YFSETQ. V lost 3 bases, J lost 7 bases, and 12 bases stayed unmatched. The CDR3 has 15 residues. The CDR3 region is CASSSFRQGRGGYTF. DNA for the CDR3: TGCGCCAGCAGCTCGTTCAGACAGGGTAGAGGTGGCTACACCTTC.

The chain joins TRBV5-6 to TRBJ2-1; D possibly corresponds to TRBD1 (5 bases). Trimming cost V 3 bases and J 6 bases, with 19 bases left between them. Germline V gene data show CDR1 as SGHDT and CDR2 as YYEEEE. The CDR3 spans 16 residues. Here the CDR3 reads CASSSSRTWTFNEQFF. The CDR3, as DNA: TGTGCCAGCAGCTCATCCCGGACATGGACGTTCAATGAGCAGTTCTTC.

The genes are TRBV28 and TRBJ1-1, with D possibly TRBD1 on 6 matching bases. V lost 7 bases, J lost 4 bases, and 22 bases lay in between. This CDR3 spans 16 amino acids. Germline V lookup: CDR1 MDHEN, CDR2 SYDVKM. The CDR3 nucleotides are TGTGCCAGCACCCCAGTTGGGGGGGCAGGTGGCACTGAAGCTTTCTTT. Protein sequence: CASTPVGGAGGTEAFF.

The chain recombines TRBV10-2 with TRBJ1-2; tentative D call: TRBD1 (5 bases). CDR3 length: 12 residues. The germline CDR1 and CDR2 sequences are WSHSY and SAAADI. Deletions cut 10 bases from V and 7 bases from J, with 16 bases between. CDR3 in DNA: TGCGCCACGGCTCGCCAGGGTTCTGGCTACACCTTC. This gives the protein CATARQGSGYTF.

V usage is TRBV7-2 and J usage is TRBJ2-3; D is perhaps TRBD1 (6 bases). The length of the CDR3 is 14 residues. CDR1 SGHTA and CDR2 FQGNSA come from the germline V gene. V was cut by 5 bases and J by 4 bases, with 13 bases left in between. CDR3 sequence reads: CASSPRTAADTQYF. CDR3 nucleotide sequence: TGTGCCAGCAGCCCGAGGACAGCCGCAGATACGCAGTATTTT.

This chain connects TRBV27 to TRBJ2-3, with D tentatively TRBD1 or TRBD2 (5 bases each). The CDR3 has 12 residues. Deletions cut 6 bases from V and 10 bases from J, with 14 bases between. CDR1 MNHEY and CDR2 SMNVEV come from the germline V gene (reference sequence). Here the CDR3 DNA reads TGTGCCAGCAGGGGTTTGGGGGTGGCGCAGTATTTT. This translates into CASRGLGVAQYF.

This clone was recorded once. The rearrangement uses TRBV6-5 and TRBJ1-1, with D possibly TRBD1 on 6 matching bases. The CDR3 sequence is 13 residues long. V shed 7 bases and J shed 2 bases, with 11 bases lying between them. Germline loops: CDR1 MNHEY, CDR2 SVGAGI. The DNA for the CDR3 is TGTGCCAGCACCCACAGGGATAACACTGAAGCTTTCTTT. Translating it yields CASTHRDNTEAFF.

The CDR3 region has the DNA TGCGCCAGCAGCTCAATAGCGGGGGGGCGCACAGATACGCAGTATTTT. This translates into CASSSIAGGRTDTQYF. The V and J genes are TRBV5-1 and TRBJ2-3, with 11 bases that match TRBD2. V gave up 3 bases and J gave up 1 base; unmatched junction bases: 4. The CDR3 contains 16 residues. From germline, CDR1 is SGHRS and CDR2 YFSETQ. The whole variable domain, filled in from reference TRBV5-1 and TRBJ2-3, reads KAGVTQTPRYLIKTRGQQVTLSCSPISGHRSVSWYQQTPGQGLQFLFEYFSETQRNKGNFPGRFSGRQFSNSRSEMNVSTLELGDSALYLCASSSIAGGRTDTQYFGPGTRLTVL.

This clone was observed once. The chain joins TRBV5-4 to TRBJ1-1, with 10 bases that match TRBD1. The CDR3 runs to 14 residues. CDR1 and CDR2 (germline): SGHNT, YYREEE (reference sequence). Trimming cost V 0 bases and J 10 bases; bases outside gene matches: 6. The CDR3 DNA reads as TGTGCCAGCAGCTTGGCCGGGACAGGGGTATTAGCTTTCTTT. This translates into CASSLAGTGVLAFF. Full variable domain (missing parts from reference TRBV5-4 and TRBJ1-1): ETGVTQSPTHLIKTRGQQVTLRCSSQSGHNTVSWYQQALGQGPQFIFQYYREEENGRGNFPPRFSGLQFPNYSSELNVNALELDDSALYLCASSLAGTGVLAFFGQGTRLTVV.

This clone was counted once. The J gene is TRBJ1-2, the V gene TRBV5-1, with D maybe TRBD1 (6 bases). Trimming pared 0 bases from V and 6 bases from J, leaving 9 bases between. The CDR3 spans 13 residues. Germline lookup yields CDR1 SGHRS and CDR2 YFSETQ. The CDR3 nucleotides read TGCGCCAGCAGCTTGGTGGCAGGGGATGGCTACACCTTC. Encoded protein: CASSLVAGDGYTF.

The chain carries TRBV4-2 and TRBJ2-3, with 9 nucleotides matching TRBD1. Germline trimming cut 1 base from V and 5 bases from J; bases unmatched to any gene: 10. Germline V gene lookup returns CDR1 LGHNA and CDR2 YNFKEQ. There are 17 residues in the CDR3. The CDR3 DNA reads as TGTGCCAGCAGCCAAGCATTCCCGGGACAGGGATTAGATACGCAGTATTTT. Its protein is CASSQAFPGQGLDTQYF.